This is a list of T cell receptor beta chains from one sample in a study of shared clonotypes between healthy human individuals. Produced via immunoSEQ multiplex PCR; TCRdb's table is partial and in-frame only. The sample comprises more than 2 million clones, nearly 97% of which are singletons, and less than 0.15% rests with the top ten. The specimen sequenced was naive CD4+ T cells sorted from blood. These receptors originate from a man aged 18 to 30 in good health. Each CDR3 is given with its conserved first and last residue. Fields, in order: CDR3 DNA, CDR3 protein, clone size, V gene, D gene, J gene. D genes are given only for firm matches. Clone size is not always given. Where it is, it says once, few, many or a class for expanded clones.

TGTGCCAGCAGTTTTATAGTCACCGGGGAGCTGTTTTTT	CASSFIVTGELFF	.	TRBV28	.	TRBJ2-2
TGTGCCAGCAGCGTAGGACTAGCGGGGGGCACCCAAGAGACCCAGTACTTC	CASSVGLAGGTQETQYF	.	TRBV9	TRBD2	TRBJ2-5
TGTGCCAGCAGCTTTCTACCCATGAACACTGAAGCTTTCTTT	CASSFLPMNTEAFF	.	TRBV7-9	.	TRBJ1-1
TGCGCCAGCAACCGGGGGGCCGAGTACGAGCAGTACTTC	CASNRGAEYEQYF	.	TRBV5-1	.	TRBJ2-7
TGTGCCAGCAGCTGGCCTTTCGGACAGGTCCCGGGTATCCAAGAGACCCAGTACTTC	CASSWPFGQVPGIQETQYF	.	TRBV11-2	TRBD1	TRBJ2-5
TGTGCCAGCAGCTTGGTGGTGACTAGCGGGTACAATGAGCAGTTCTTC	CASSLVVTSGYNEQFF	once	TRBV5-6	TRBD2	TRBJ2-1
TGCGCCAGCAGCTTTCAGGGATTTGGTATGGAGACCCAGTACTTC	CASSFQGFGMETQYF	.	TRBV5-1	.	TRBJ2-5
TGTGCCAGCAGTTTAGTCAGGACAGGGGGTGAAGCTTTCTTT	CASSLVRTGGEAFF	.	TRBV27	TRBD1	TRBJ1-1
TGTGCCACCAGCAGAGACTCCCTTGGCTACGAGCAGTACTTC	CATSRDSLGYEQYF	.	TRBV15	.	TRBJ2-7
TGCGCCAGCAGCCCACGACAGGGGAACACCGGGGAGCTGTTTTTT	CASSPRQGNTGELFF	.	TRBV5-1	TRBD1	TRBJ2-2
TGTGCCATCAGTGAGTTGTCCGATGGCGGGACCCAGTACTTC	CAISELSDGGTQYF	.	TRBV10-3	.	TRBJ2-5
TGCGCCACCTCCCCCGAGGGCTCTGGAAACACCATATATTTT	CATSPEGSGNTIYF	.	TRBV4-1	.	TRBJ1-3
TGTGCCAGCTTACCACTAGGAGGGGGGAACAATGAGCAGTTCTTC	CASLPLGGGNNEQFF	.	TRBV5-6	.	TRBJ2-1
TGTGCCAGCAGCTTAGCTCAAGGACAGACCGGTTCACCCCTCCACTTT	CASSLAQGQTGSPLHF	.	TRBV11-2	.	TRBJ1-6
TGTGCCAGCAGCTCCCCAGGGGTCCATGGCTACACCTTC	CASSSPGVHGYTF	.	TRBV5-6	.	TRBJ1-2
TGTGCCAGCAGCTCAACCAGGGCGGGTGGTAATTCACCCCTCCACTTT	CASSSTRAGGNSPLHF	.	TRBV9	.	TRBJ1-6
TGTGCCAGCAGCGGGTGGGACAGGTCCTACGAGCAGTACTTC	CASSGWDRSYEQYF	.	TRBV9	TRBD1	TRBJ2-7
TGTGCCAGCAGTCCGGGCAGCGGATATAGCAATCAGCCCCAGCATTTT	CASSPGSGYSNQPQHF	.	TRBV27	.	TRBJ1-5
TGTGCCAGTAGTATAAGCCGGTCAAGGGAAAAACTGTTTTTT	CASSISRSREKLFF	.	TRBV19	.	TRBJ1-4
TGTGCCAGCAGTTATCGGGACAGCGGAGCCTACGAGCAGTACTTC	CASSYRDSGAYEQYF	.	TRBV6-5	TRBD1	TRBJ2-7
TGTGCCTGGAACCACGGACAGGGCGGCTACACCTTC	CAWNHGQGGYTF	.	TRBV30	TRBD1	TRBJ1-2
TGTGCCATCAGTGTCTCAGGGGCCTACGAGCAGTACTTC	CAISVSGAYEQYF	once	TRBV10-3	.	TRBJ2-7